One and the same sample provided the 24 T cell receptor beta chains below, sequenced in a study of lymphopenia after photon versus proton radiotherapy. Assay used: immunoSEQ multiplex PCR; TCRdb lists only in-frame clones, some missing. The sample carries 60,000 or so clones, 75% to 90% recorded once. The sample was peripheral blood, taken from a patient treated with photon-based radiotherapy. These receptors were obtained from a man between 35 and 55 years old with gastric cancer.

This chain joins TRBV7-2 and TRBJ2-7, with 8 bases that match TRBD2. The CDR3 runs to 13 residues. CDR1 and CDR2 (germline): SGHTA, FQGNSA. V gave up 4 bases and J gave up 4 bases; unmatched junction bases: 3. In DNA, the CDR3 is TGTGCCAGCAGCTCTGCGGGGGGATACGAGCAGTACTTC. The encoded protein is CASSSAGGYEQYF.

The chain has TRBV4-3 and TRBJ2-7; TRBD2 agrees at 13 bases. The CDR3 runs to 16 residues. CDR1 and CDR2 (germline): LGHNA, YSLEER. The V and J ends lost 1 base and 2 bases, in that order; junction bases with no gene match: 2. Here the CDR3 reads CASSQVTSGGAYEQYF. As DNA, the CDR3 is TGCGCCAGCAGCCAAGTTACTAGCGGGGGGGCCTACGAGCAGTACTTC.

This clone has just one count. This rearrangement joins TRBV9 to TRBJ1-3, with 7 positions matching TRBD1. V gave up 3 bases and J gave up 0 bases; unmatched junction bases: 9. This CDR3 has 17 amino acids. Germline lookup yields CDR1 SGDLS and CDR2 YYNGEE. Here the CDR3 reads CASSATGSGGSGNTIYF. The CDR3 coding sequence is TGTGCCAGCAGCGCAACAGGGTCAGGGGGCTCTGGAAACACCATATATTTT.

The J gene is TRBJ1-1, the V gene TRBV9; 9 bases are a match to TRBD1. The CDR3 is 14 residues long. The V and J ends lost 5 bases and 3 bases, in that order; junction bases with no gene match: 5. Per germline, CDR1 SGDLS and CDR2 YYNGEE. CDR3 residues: CASRPGQGDTEAFF. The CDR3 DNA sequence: TGTGCCAGCAGGCCGGGACAGGGAGACACTGAAGCTTTCTTT.

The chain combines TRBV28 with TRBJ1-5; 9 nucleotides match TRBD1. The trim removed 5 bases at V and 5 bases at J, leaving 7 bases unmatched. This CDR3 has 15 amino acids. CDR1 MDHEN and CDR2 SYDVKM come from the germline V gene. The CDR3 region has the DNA TGTGCCAGCAGTGCAACAGGGGGCGCAGATCAGCCCCAGCATTTT. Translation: CASSATGGADQPQHF.

Here the CDR3 reads CASSPNAAGRTQYF. DNA for the CDR3: TGTGCCAGCAGCCCCAACGCAGCGGGGCGTACGCAGTATTTT. This rearrangement joins TRBV14 to TRBJ2-3; 7 nucleotides match TRBD2. Germline V gene lookup returns CDR1 SGHDN and CDR2 FVKESK. Trimming removed 4 bases from V and 8 bases from J; junction bases left unmatched: 9. The CDR3 runs to 14 residues.

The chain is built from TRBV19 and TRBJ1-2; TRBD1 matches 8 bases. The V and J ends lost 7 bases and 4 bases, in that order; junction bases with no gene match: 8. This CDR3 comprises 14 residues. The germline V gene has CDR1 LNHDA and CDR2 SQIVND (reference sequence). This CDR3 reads CASMRTGTGYGYTF. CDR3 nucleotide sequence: TGTGCCAGTATGAGAACCGGGACAGGCTATGGCTACACCTTC.

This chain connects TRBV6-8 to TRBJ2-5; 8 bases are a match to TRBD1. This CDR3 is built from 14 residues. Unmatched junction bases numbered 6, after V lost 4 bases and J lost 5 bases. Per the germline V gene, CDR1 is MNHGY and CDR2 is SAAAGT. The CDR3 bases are TGTGCCAGCAGTTGGCAGGGGGCAGGGGAGACCCAGTACTTC. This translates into CASSWQGAGETQYF.

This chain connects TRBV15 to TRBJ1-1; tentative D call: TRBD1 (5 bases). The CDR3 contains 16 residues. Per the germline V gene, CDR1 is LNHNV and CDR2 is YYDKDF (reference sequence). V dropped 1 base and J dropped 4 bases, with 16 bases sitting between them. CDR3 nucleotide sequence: TGTGCCACCAGCAGAGGGGGATCGGGACCAAGCACTGAAGCTTTCTTT. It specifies CATSRGGSGPSTEAFF.

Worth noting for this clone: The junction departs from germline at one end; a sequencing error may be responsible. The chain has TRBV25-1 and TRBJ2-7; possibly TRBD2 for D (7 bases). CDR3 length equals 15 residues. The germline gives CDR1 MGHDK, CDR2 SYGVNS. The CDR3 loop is CASSEWGGDKLEQYF. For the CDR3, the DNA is TGTGCCAGCAGCGAATGGGGGGGGGACAAGCTCGAGCAGTACTTC.

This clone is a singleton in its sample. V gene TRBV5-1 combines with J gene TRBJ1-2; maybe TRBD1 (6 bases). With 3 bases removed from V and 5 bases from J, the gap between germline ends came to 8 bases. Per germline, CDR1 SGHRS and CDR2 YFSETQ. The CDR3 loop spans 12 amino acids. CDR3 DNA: TGCGCCAGCAGCTCTACAGGGTATGGCTACACCTTC. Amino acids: CASSSTGYGYTF.

CDR3 sequence (DNA): TGTGCCAGCAGCCAAGAAGGTGCTGAGACCCAGTACTTC. Translating gives CASSQEGAETQYF. The genes are TRBV4-2 and TRBJ2-5; D is unresolved. V was trimmed by 0 bases and J by 5 bases, leaving 7 bases between them. Looked up from germline, CDR1 is LGHNA and CDR2 is YNFKEQ. The CDR3 is 13 amino acids.

In DNA form, the CDR3 reads TGTGCCAGCACACCGCGTGAAGCGGGGGGGGATACGCAGTATTTT. Amino acid sequence: CASTPREAGGDTQYF. The chain couples TRBV21-1 to TRBJ2-3; no check of the table's D call, TRBD2, against the DNA was made. TRBV21-1 is deemed a pseudogene. This CDR3 spans 15 amino acids.

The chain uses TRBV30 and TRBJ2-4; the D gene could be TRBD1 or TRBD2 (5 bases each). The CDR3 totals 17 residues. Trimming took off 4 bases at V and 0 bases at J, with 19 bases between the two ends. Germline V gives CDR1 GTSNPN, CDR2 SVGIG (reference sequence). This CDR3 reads CAWKERTWYLAKNIQYF. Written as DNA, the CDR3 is TGTGCCTGGAAAGAGCGGACATGGTATTTAGCCAAAAACATTCAGTACTTC.

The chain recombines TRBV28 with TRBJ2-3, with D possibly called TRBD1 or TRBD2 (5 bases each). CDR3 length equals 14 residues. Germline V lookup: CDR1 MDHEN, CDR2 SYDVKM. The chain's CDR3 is CAIEGTLDTDTQYF. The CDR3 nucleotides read TGTGCTATAGAGGGGACCCTCGACACAGATACGCAGTATTTT.

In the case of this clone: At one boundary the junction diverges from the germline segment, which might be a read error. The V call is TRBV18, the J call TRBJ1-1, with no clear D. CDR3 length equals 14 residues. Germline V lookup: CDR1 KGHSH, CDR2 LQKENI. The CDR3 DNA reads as TGTGCCAGCTCGGGTACGACGGAGAACACTAAAGCTTTCTTT. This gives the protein CASSGTTENTKAFF. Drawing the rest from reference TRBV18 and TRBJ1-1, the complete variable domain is NAGVMQNPRHLVRRRGQEARLRCSPMKGHSHVYWYRQLPEEGLKFMVYLQKENIIDESGMPKERFSAEFPKEGPSILRIQQVVRGDSAAYFCASSGTTENTKAFFGQGTRLTVV.

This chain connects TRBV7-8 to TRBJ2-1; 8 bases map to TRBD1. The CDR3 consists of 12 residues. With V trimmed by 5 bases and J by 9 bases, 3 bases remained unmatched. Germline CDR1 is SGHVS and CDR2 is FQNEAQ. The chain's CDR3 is CASSTTGGEQFF. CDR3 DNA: TGTGCCAGCAGCACAACAGGGGGTGAGCAGTTCTTC.

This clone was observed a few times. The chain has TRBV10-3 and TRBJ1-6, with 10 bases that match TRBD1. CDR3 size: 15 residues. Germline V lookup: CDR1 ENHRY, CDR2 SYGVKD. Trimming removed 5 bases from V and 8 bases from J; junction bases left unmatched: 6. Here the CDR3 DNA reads TGTGCCATCAGTCCTAGAGGGACAGGGGATTCACCCCTCCACTTT. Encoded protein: CAISPRGTGDSPLHF.

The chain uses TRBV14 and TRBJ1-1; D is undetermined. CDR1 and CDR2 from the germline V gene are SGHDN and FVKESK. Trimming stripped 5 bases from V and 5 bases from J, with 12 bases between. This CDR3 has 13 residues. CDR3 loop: CASSSRGWTEAFF. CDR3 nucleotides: TGTGCCAGCAGCTCCCGGGGATGGACTGAAGCTTTCTTT.

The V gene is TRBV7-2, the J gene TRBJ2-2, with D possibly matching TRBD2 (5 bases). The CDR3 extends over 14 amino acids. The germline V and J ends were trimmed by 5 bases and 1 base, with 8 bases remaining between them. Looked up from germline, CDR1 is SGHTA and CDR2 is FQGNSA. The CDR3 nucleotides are TGTGCCAGCAGCGAAGCGGTGAACACCGGGGAGCTGTTTTTT. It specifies CASSEAVNTGELFF.

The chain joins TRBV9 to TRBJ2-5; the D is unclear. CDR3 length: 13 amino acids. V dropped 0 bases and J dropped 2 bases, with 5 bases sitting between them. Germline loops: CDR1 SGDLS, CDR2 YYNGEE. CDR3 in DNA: TGTGCCAGCAGCGTAGGGTTTCAAGAGACCCAGTACTTC. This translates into CASSVGFQETQYF.

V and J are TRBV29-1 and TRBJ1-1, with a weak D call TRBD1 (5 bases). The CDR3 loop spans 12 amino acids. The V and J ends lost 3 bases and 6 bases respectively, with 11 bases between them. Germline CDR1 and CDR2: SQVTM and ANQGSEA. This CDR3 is CSVEGLGAEAFF. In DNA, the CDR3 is TGCAGCGTTGAGGGCCTGGGGGCTGAAGCTTTCTTT.

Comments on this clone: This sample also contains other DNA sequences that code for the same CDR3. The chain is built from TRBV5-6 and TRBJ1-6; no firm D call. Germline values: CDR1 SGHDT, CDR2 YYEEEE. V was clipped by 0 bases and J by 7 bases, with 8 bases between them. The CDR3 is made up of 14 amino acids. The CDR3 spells CASSLGQTNSPLHF. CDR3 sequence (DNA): TGTGCCAGCAGCTTGGGTCAGACAAATTCACCCCTCCACTTT.

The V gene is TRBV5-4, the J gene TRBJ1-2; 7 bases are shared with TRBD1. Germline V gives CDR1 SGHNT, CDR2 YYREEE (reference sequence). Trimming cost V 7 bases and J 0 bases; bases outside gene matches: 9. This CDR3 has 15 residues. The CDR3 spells CASSRTGQANYGYTF. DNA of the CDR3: TGTGCCAGCTCCCGGACAGGTCAAGCTAACTATGGCTACACCTTC.